One and the same sample provided the 17 T cell receptor beta chains below, sequenced in a study of monozygotic twins with inflammatory bowel disease. TCRdb reprocessed the 5' RACE reads and reports one entry per CDR3 protein, with no DNA. The table lists about 380,000 distinct CDR3 sequences. The material sequenced was blood. The source is a human donor with ulcerative colitis or Crohn's disease, or a healthy co-twin of an affected twin (not recorded which).

CDR3 protein: CASSQGRGQNEQYF. The V call is TRBV4-3, the J call TRBJ2-7; TCRdb lists TRBD1, though no DNA is available to test this call. The CDR3 spans 14 residues. Germline values: CDR1 LGHNA, CDR2 YSLEER.

The chain links TRBV7-3 to TRBJ2-7. The CDR3 length is 15 residues. Looked up from germline, CDR1 is SGHTA and CDR2 is FQGTGA. The CDR3 is CASSLQAGGSYEQYF.

V gene TRBV20-1 combines with J gene TRBJ2-7; TCRdb outputs TRBD1, but without DNA this stays unchecked. The CDR3 loop spans 15 amino acids. From germline, CDR1 is DFQATT and CDR2 SNEGSKA (reference sequence). The CDR3 sequence is CVVRETGTVNYEQYF.

The rearrangement uses TRBV5-6 and TRBJ2-2; TCRdb lists TRBD1, though no DNA is available to test this call. Germline CDR1 reads SGHDT; CDR2 reads YYEEEE. The CDR3 is 17 residues long. CDR3 sequence reads: CASSRPLTEENTGELFF.

CDR3 loop: CSASLGTGVYEQYF. This chain joins TRBV20-1 and TRBJ2-7; lacking DNA, the TRBD1 call made by TCRdb goes unchecked. Germline lookup yields CDR1 DFQATT and CDR2 SNEGSKA (reference sequence). The CDR3 runs 14 residues.

The chain links TRBV5-1 to TRBJ2-3; TCRdb calls TRBD1, which cannot be checked without DNA. CDR1 is SGHRS and CDR2 is YFSETQ in the germline V gene. This CDR3 has 14 residues. The CDR3 reads CASSLGDSTDTQYF. The whole variable domain, remainder taken from reference TRBV5-1 and TRBJ2-3, is KAGVTQTPRYLIKTRGQQVTLSCSPISGHRSVSWYQQTPGQGLQFLFEYFSETQRNKGNFPGRFSGRQFSNSRSEMNVSTLELGDSALYLCASSLGDSTDTQYFGPGTRLTVL.

The chain carries TRBV7-2 and TRBJ2-3; TCRdb gives TRBD1 as the D gene, but with no DNA this cannot be confirmed. From germline, CDR1 is SGHTA and CDR2 FQGNSA. The CDR3 loop spans 19 amino acids. This CDR3 reads CASSVSGGGMGSSTDTQYF.

This sequence joins TRBV11-3 and TRBJ2-5; lacking DNA, the TRBD1 call made by TCRdb goes unchecked. Germline CDR1 and CDR2: SGHNT and YENEEA. CDR3 length: 13 residues. The CDR3 protein is CASSERPGSAQYF.

CDR3 protein: CASSLGQGKYEQYF. The chain uses TRBV7-9 and TRBJ2-7; the D call of TRBD1 rests on TCRdb alone, since no DNA is present to check it. Germline V gene sequence: CDR1 SEHNR, CDR2 FQNEAQ (reference sequence). CDR3 size: 14 residues. Variable domain in full (rest from reference TRBV7-9 and TRBJ2-7): DTGVSQNPRHKITKRGQNVTFRCDPISEHNRLYWYRQTLGQGPEFLTYFQNEAQLEKSRLLSDRFSAERPKGSFSTLEIQRTEQGDSAMYLCASSLGQGKYEQYFGPGTRLTVT.

V and J are TRBV6-5 and TRBJ1-3; TCRdb picks TRBD1, but there is no DNA to check that call. The CDR3 is made up of 15 amino acids. Germline CDR1 reads MNHEY; CDR2 reads SVGAGI. The chain's CDR3 is CASSSTGVSGNTIYF.

CDR3 sequence reads: CASSLGPGYGYTF. This chain joins TRBV7-2 and TRBJ1-2; with no DNA, the TCRdb D assignment of TRBD1 cannot be verified. This CDR3 has 13 residues. CDR1 and CDR2 from the germline V gene are SGHTA and FQGNSA.

The chain carries TRBV20-1 and TRBJ2-7; the D call of TRBD1 rests on TCRdb alone, since no DNA is present to check it. Germline V lookup: CDR1 DFQATT, CDR2 SNEGSKA (reference sequence). This CDR3 has 16 residues. Here the CDR3 reads CSARFLTGETPYEQYF.

This CDR3 reads CASSLMGQGSTDTQYF. V gene TRBV5-1 combines with J gene TRBJ2-3; TCRdb returns TRBD1, unconfirmable since there is no DNA. The CDR3 covers 16 residues. Germline lookup yields CDR1 SGHRS and CDR2 YFSETQ.

The J gene is TRBJ2-5, the V gene TRBV10-3; TCRdb picks TRBD2, but there is no DNA to check that call. This CDR3 is 12 amino acids long. Germline CDR1 reads ENHRY; CDR2 reads SYGVKD. The CDR3 reads CATGAQLRTQYF.

The rearrangement joins TRBV29-1 to TRBJ2-4; TCRdb's D call, TRBD1, is unchecked because there is no DNA. CDR3 length: 15 residues. Germline V gene data show CDR1 as SQVTM and CDR2 as ANQGSEA. Here the CDR3 reads CSVVGAGVPKNIQYF.

The chain uses TRBV7-3 and TRBJ2-1. Germline V lookup: CDR1 SGHTA, CDR2 FQGTGA. This CDR3 region has 12 residues. The CDR3: CASSLTGVEQFF.

The CDR3 is CASSQGSQPQHF. V and J are TRBV3-1 and TRBJ1-5. From germline, CDR1 is LGHDT and CDR2 YNNKEL (reference sequence). The CDR3 is 12 residues long.